The T cell receptor beta chain described here comes from a study of blood T cell repertoires in COVID-19. The overall study: The United States, Italy and Spain supplied acute and convalescent COVID-19 samples. Sources were T cells, B-cell-depleted T cells, or PBMCs; the material itself was cDNA or gDNA.

During active infection, Seattle patients enrolled and were then monitored through disease. In the original processing: Amplification of reference gene primers was used by the study to estimate nucleated cell counts. Repertoires were generated with immunoSEQ multiplex PCR, while TCRdb's copy carries only in-frame clones and drops some. From that table come the V and J calls and clone size; the DNA was used to work out D and trimming. There are around 170,000 clones in the sample; about 87% occur only once, and roughly 0.58% lies in the top ten. Trimming stripped 5 bases from V and 6 bases from J, with 18 bases between. The germline V gene has CDR1 MDHEN and CDR2 SYDVKM. CDR3 size: 15 residues. This clone was picked up a small number of times.

The chain employs TRBV28 and TRBJ2-3, with D maybe TRBD2 (5 bases). Sequencing input: peripheral blood. This receptor was taken from a man aged 55 to 70 with COVID-19, enrolled during active disease. CDR3 coding DNA: TGTGCCAGCAGTCCTCTTCAGCCGGGAACCGATACGCAGTATTTT. Translating gives CASSPLQPGTDTQYF.